This TCR beta chain was documented in a study of cytomegalovirus exposure and HLA in healthy donors. CDR3 length equals 15 residues. Looked up from germline, CDR1 is MNHEY and CDR2 is SVGAGI. V dropped 7 bases and J dropped 0; count of bases not matched to a gene: 6. Primers for the PCR totalled 60 Vbeta and 13 Jbeta. Some clones are missing from TCRdb's copy, which holds only in-frame ones; the method was immunoSEQ multiplex PCR. The top ten clones hold over 2.5% of a sample with about 160,000 clones, 71% of them seen once. This clonotype was obtained from a woman in her twenties or thirties in good health and CMV-seronegative. The chain links TRBV6-5 to TRBJ1-1, with TRBD1 matching 9 bases. The sequenced sample was PBMCs. CDR3 sequence reads: CASIQGAGMNTEAFF. CDR3 DNA: TGTGCCAGCATACAGGGGGCCGGGATGAACACTGAAGCTTTCTTT.